What follows are 18 T cell receptor beta chains derived from one specimen sequenced in a study of graft-versus-host responses after intestinal transplantation. Data came from immunoSEQ multiplex PCR; TCRdb stores just in-frame clones and leaves some out. The sample yields about 120,000 clones, 95% seen once. Antigens of these TCRs are unknown. This sample comprised unstimulated CD8+ T cells sorted from spleen or lymph node cells, obtained before intestinal transplant. The receptors originated from a human donor who received an intestinal transplant.

The J gene is TRBJ1-2, the V gene TRBV4-2; 7 nucleotides line up with TRBD1. CDR1 is LGHNA and CDR2 is YNFKEQ in the germline V gene. The CDR3 is 15 amino acids. Trimming took 0 bases from V and 5 from J; bases not matched to a gene: 6. The CDR3 reads CASSQDKGAGYGYTF. The CDR3 DNA reads as TGTGCCAGCAGCCAAGATAAGGGGGCGGGGTATGGCTACACCTTC.

The chain couples TRBV7-2 to TRBJ2-3; 8 nucleotides line up with TRBD2. Germline V gives CDR1 SGHTA, CDR2 FQGNSA. With 4 bases clipped from V and 4 bases from J, the junction kept 7 bases outside the gene matches. The CDR3 has 15 residues. The CDR3 region is CASSSTAGVADTQYF. CDR3 in DNA: TGTGCCAGCAGCTCTACAGCGGGAGTTGCAGATACGCAGTATTTT. The whole variable domain, filled in from reference TRBV7-2 and TRBJ2-3, reads GAGVSQSPSNKVTEKGKDVELRCDPISGHTALYWYRQSLGQGLEFLIYFQGNSAPDKSGLPSDRFSAERTGGSVSTLTIQRTQQEDSAVYLCASSSTAGVADTQYFGPGTRLTVL.

This chain uses TRBV9 with TRBJ1-1; D may be TRBD1 (6 bases). The CDR3 is made up of 14 amino acids. V lost 3 bases and J 5 bases, leaving 14 bases between the germline ends. Germline CDR1 SGDLS, CDR2 YYNGEE. CDR3 residues: CASSGVGGATEAFF. As DNA, the CDR3 is TGTGCCAGCAGCGGCGTCGGGGGCGCGACTGAAGCTTTCTTT. The full variable domain, in which reference TRBV9 and TRBJ1-1 provide the parts outside the CDR3, is DSGVTQTPKHLITATGQRVTLRCSPRSGDLSVYWYQQSLDQGLQFLIQYYNGEERAKGNILERFSAQQFPDLHSELNLSSLELGDSALYFCASSGVGGATEAFFGQGTRLTVV.

V gene TRBV7-6 combines with J gene TRBJ1-2; TRBD1 agrees at 7 bases. Germline loops: CDR1 SGHVS, CDR2 FNYEAQ. Losses at the gene ends were 5 bases for V and 4 bases for J; bases not matched to a gene: 10. The CDR3 totals 15 residues. CDR3 sequence: CASSPNSGTVYGYTF. For the CDR3, the DNA is TGTGCCAGCAGCCCTAATAGTGGGACAGTCTATGGCTACACCTTC.

This clone was counted only a few times. This rearrangement joins TRBV9 to TRBJ1-1; the match to TRBD1 covers 9 bases. The CDR3 is made up of 14 amino acids. Germline CDR1 is SGDLS and CDR2 is YYNGEE. V was clipped by 4 bases and J by 1 base; unmatched bases: 2. The DNA of the CDR3 is TGTGCCAGCAGCCCGGGACAGGGGAACACTGAAGCTTTCTTT. This translates into CASSPGQGNTEAFF.

This clone is a singleton in its sample. The chain couples TRBV7-9 to TRBJ2-3; D assignment may be TRBD1 or TRBD2 (5 bases each). CDR3 size: 12 residues. In germline, CDR1 is SEHNR, CDR2 FQNEAQ (reference sequence). The V end lost 8 bases, the J end lost 1 base, and 7 bases lay between the germline ends. In nucleotides, the CDR3 is TGTGCCAGCGGGGGTGGCACAGATACGCAGTATTTT. It yields the protein CASGGGTDTQYF.

V gene TRBV6-6 combines with J gene TRBJ2-4, with 9 bases that match TRBD1. In germline, CDR1 is MNHNY, CDR2 SVGAGI (reference sequence). V lost 5 bases, J lost 13 bases, and 12 bases stayed unmatched. The CDR3 loop spans 14 amino acids. CDR3 DNA: TGTGCCAGCAGTCTCCGGACAGGGGTAGAGAAACAGTACTTC. It translates to CASSLRTGVEKQYF.

The J gene is TRBJ2-1, the V gene TRBV4-1; D might be TRBD2 (5 bases). V lost 0 bases to trimming and J lost 8 bases, with 14 bases between them. This CDR3 comprises 15 residues. Germline V CDR1 and CDR2: MGHRA, YSYEKL. Written as DNA, the CDR3 is TGCGCCAGCAGCCAAGATGGTGGGAGAGGGTATGAGCAGTTCTTC. Protein product: CASSQDGGRGYEQFF.

This clone was detected only once. Since no conserved phenylalanine or tryptophan closes the CDR3, a read error is the likely cause. V gene TRBV5-1 combines with J gene TRBJ2-4; 7 nucleotides agree with TRBD2. CDR3 length equals 18 residues. In germline, CDR1 is SGHRS, CDR2 YFSETQ. The junction had 12 bases not matched to a gene; V was cut back by 3 bases and J by 0 bases. The CDR3 bases are TGCGCCAGCAGCTCCAAAGGTAGCGGGCATCTAGCCAAAAACATTCAGTACTCC. This encodes CASSSKGSGHLAKNIQYS.

The genes are TRBV9 and TRBJ2-7, with 9 bases matching TRBD1. V was pared by 3 bases and J by 6 bases, with 7 bases of the junction left unmatched. Germline CDR1 and CDR2: SGDLS and YYNGEE. There are 14 residues in the CDR3. CDR3 sequence (DNA): TGTGCCAGCAGCGGCCGGGACAGGGCGCGCGAGCAGTACTTC. Its protein is CASSGRDRAREQYF.

V gene TRBV7-9 combines with J gene TRBJ2-1; no definite D call. This CDR3 is built from 12 residues. V dropped 1 base and J dropped 6 bases, with 4 bases sitting between them. CDR1 is SEHNR, CDR2 FQNEAQ, per germline (reference sequence). The chain's CDR3 is CASSLGVNEQFF. The CDR3 DNA sequence: TGTGCCAGCAGCTTAGGAGTCAATGAGCAGTTCTTC. The full variable domain, with the rest looked up from reference TRBV7-9 and TRBJ2-1, is DTGVSQNPRHKITKRGQNVTFRCDPISEHNRLYWYRQTLGQGPEFLTYFQNEAQLEKSRLLSDRFSAERPKGSFSTLEIQRTEQGDSAMYLCASSLGVNEQFFGPGTRLTVL.

The chain employs TRBV28 and TRBJ2-7, with D maybe TRBD1 (5 bases). CDR1 and CDR2 from the germline V gene are MDHEN and SYDVKM. Trimming shortened V by 3 bases and J by 5 bases, and 11 bases separated the two germline ends. This CDR3 comprises 13 residues. The CDR3 region has the DNA TGTGCCAGCAGTTTTGGGGCAACGAACGAGCAGTACTTC. The encoded protein is CASSFGATNEQYF.

This chain uses TRBV19 with TRBJ2-5; a possible D gene is TRBD2 (6 bases). Germline loops: CDR1 LNHDA, CDR2 SQIVND (reference sequence). The CDR3 runs 18 residues. With 10 bases removed from V and 7 bases from J, the gap between germline ends came to 34 bases. The CDR3 nucleotides are TGTGCCACCCAACCAGGTTATTGGCGGGACCAAAAGTCGGGGACCCAGTACTTC. This encodes CATQPGYWRDQKSGTQYF.

V and J are TRBV15 and TRBJ2-5; 7 bases align to TRBD1. J lost 0 bases, V lost 7 bases, and 5 bases had no gene match. The CDR3 loop spans 14 amino acids. Germline V lookup: CDR1 LNHNV, CDR2 YYDKDF (reference sequence). CDR3: CATNRDSNQETQYF. The DNA for the CDR3 is TGTGCCACCAATAGGGACAGCAACCAAGAGACCCAGTACTTC.

The rearrangement uses TRBV27 and TRBJ2-1; possibly TRBD1 for D (6 bases). Trimming removed 6 bases from V and 12 bases from J, with 15 bases in between. The CDR3 has 12 residues. CDR1 MNHEY and CDR2 SMNVEV come from the germline V gene (reference sequence). CDR3 loop: CASSRNREPQFF. The DNA for the CDR3 is TGTGCCAGCAGCCGAAACAGGGAGCCGCAGTTCTTC.

CDR3 nucleotides: TGTGCCAGCAGCCTGACAGGGGTAACAGTCTACGAGCAGTACTTC. Its protein product is CASSLTGVTVYEQYF. This sequence joins TRBV5-6 and TRBJ2-7; 8 bases agree with TRBD1. Germline-derived CDR1 and CDR2 are SGHDT and YYEEEE. This CDR3 is built from 15 residues. Unmatched junction bases numbered 9, after V lost 4 bases and J lost 3 bases.

The V and J genes are TRBV15 and TRBJ2-7; no definite D call. V lost 2 bases, J lost 7 bases, and 12 bases lay in between. The CDR3 length is 13 residues. Germline V lookup: CDR1 LNHNV, CDR2 YYDKDF (reference sequence). The CDR3 is CATSRSTYEEQYF. In DNA, the CDR3 is TGTGCCACCAGCAGATCTACTTACGAGGAGCAGTACTTC.

Concerning this clone itself: This sample includes further DNA sequences coding for the same CDR3. The chain recombines TRBV28 with TRBJ2-1; D remains ambiguous. The CDR3 is 13 residues long. Trimming removed 6 bases from V and 4 bases from J, with 10 bases in between. Germline-derived CDR1 and CDR2 are MDHEN and SYDVKM. The CDR3 nucleotides are TGTGCCAGCAGCCTATCACCTTACAATGAGCAGTTCTTC. Encoded protein: CASSLSPYNEQFF.